The 15 T cell receptor beta chains presented below share a single source sample, sequenced in a study of CD8+ T cells in alopecia areata. Sequencing used cDNA as its template, made by extracting RNA and reverse transcribing it. Clones were sequenced by immunoSEQ multiplex PCR, and TCRdb holds only the in-frame ones, with some missing. The sample contains 220,000 or so clones, 50% to 60% of which appear only once. The sequenced sample was CD4+ T cells sorted from blood, obtained at week 0. All receptors derive from a human donor with alopecia areata.

CDR3: CASSITGELFF. The CDR3 DNA follows: TGCGCCAGCAGCATCACCGGGGAGCTGTTTTTT. The chain uses TRBV5-1 and TRBJ2-2; D is unclear. This CDR3 region has 11 residues. Germline lookup yields CDR1 SGHRS and CDR2 YFSETQ. The ends were cut back, 4 bases at V and 4 bases at J, with 2 bases in the middle.

The J gene is TRBJ1-6, the V gene TRBV6-5; 11 bases are a match to TRBD1. This CDR3 is built from 14 residues. V lost 6 bases and J lost 10; bases outside the gene matches: 5. Germline-derived CDR1 and CDR2 are MNHEY and SVGAGI. CDR3 region: CASSMDRGRSPLHF. The CDR3 DNA reads as TGTGCCAGCAGCATGGACAGGGGGCGATCACCCCTCCACTTT.

This clone was observed a single time. The J gene is TRBJ1-2, the V gene TRBV7-6; D is uncertain. Germline V gene lookup returns CDR1 SGHVS and CDR2 FNYEAQ. This CDR3 spans 13 amino acids. Trimming took off 0 bases at V and 7 bases at J, with 9 bases between the two ends. The CDR3 coding sequence is TGTGCCAGCAGCTTAGCTGGGGATGGTGGCTACACCTTC. This sequence encodes CASSLAGDGGYTF. The full variable domain, in which reference TRBV7-6 and TRBJ1-2 provide the parts outside the CDR3, is GAGVSQSPRYKVTKRGQDVALRCDPISGHVSLYWYRQALGQGPEFLTYFNYEAQQDKSGLPNDRFSAERPEGSISTLTIQRTEQRDSAMYRCASSLAGDGGYTFGSGTRLTVV.

The V and J genes are TRBV15 and TRBJ2-5; TRBD1 matches 8 bases. CDR1 LNHNV and CDR2 YYDKDF come from the germline V gene (reference sequence). V was clipped by 1 base and J by 5 bases; unmatched bases: 15. There are 18 residues in the CDR3. CDR3 in amino acids: CATSRGGTTGGFAETQYF. The CDR3 DNA is TGTGCCACCAGCAGAGGGGGGACCACAGGGGGATTTGCGGAGACCCAGTACTTC.

J is TRBJ2-5 and V is TRBV30; 8 nucleotides align to TRBD2. The CDR3 is 14 residues long. From germline, CDR1 is GTSNPN and CDR2 SVGIG (reference sequence). V was clipped by 2 bases and J by 4 bases; unmatched bases: 6. The CDR3 loop is CAWSQSGRTETQYF. Written as DNA, the CDR3 is TGTGCCTGGAGTCAAAGCGGGAGAACAGAGACCCAGTACTTC.

This clone turned up a few times. The chain links TRBV29-1 to TRBJ1-1; TRBD1 matches at 7 bases. The CDR3 extends over 13 amino acids. Germline assignment: CDR1 SQVTM and CDR2 ANQGSEA. V shed 7 bases, J shed 2 bases, and the junction held 7 bases outside the gene matches. DNA of the CDR3: TGCAGCGCCGTCAGACAGGGAAACACTGAAGCTTTCTTT. Protein: CSAVRQGNTEAFF.

The sample holds one count of this clone. CDR3 in amino acids: CSLGGGSTEAFF. Written as DNA, the CDR3 is TGCAGCCTAGGAGGGGGTTCAACTGAAGCTTTCTTT. The genes are TRBV29-1 and TRBJ1-1; TRBD1 might be the D (6 bases). V dropped 8 bases and J dropped 5 bases, with 15 bases sitting between them. This CDR3 has 12 amino acids. Germline V lookup: CDR1 SQVTM, CDR2 ANQGSEA.

This clone turned up a few times. The V call is TRBV29-1, the J call TRBJ1-1, with D perhaps TRBD1 (5 bases). The germline gives CDR1 SQVTM, CDR2 ANQGSEA. The CDR3 length is 13 residues. The germline V and J ends were trimmed by 3 bases and 2 bases, with 10 bases remaining between them. The CDR3, as DNA: TGCAGCGTTGACCGACAGCTCAACACTGAAGCTTTCTTT. Translation: CSVDRQLNTEAFF.

This sequence joins TRBV6-5 and TRBJ2-7; no definite D call. Trimming shortened V by 5 bases and J by 9 bases, and 14 bases separated the two germline ends. There are 12 residues in the CDR3. The germline gives CDR1 MNHEY, CDR2 SVGAGI. In DNA form, the CDR3 reads TGTGCCAGCAGTGGAGACCGGTTAGGGCAGTACTTC. Residues: CASSGDRLGQYF.

In its sample, this clone was seen many times. The chain uses TRBV2 and TRBJ2-5; D might be TRBD1 (6 bases). Per the germline V gene, CDR1 is SNHLY and CDR2 is FYNNEI. V lost 7 bases and J lost 3, with 6 bases in between. The CDR3 is 11 residues long. For the CDR3, the DNA is TGTGCCAGCACAGGGGAAGAGACCCAGTACTTC. This encodes CASTGEETQYF.

The chain couples TRBV27 to TRBJ1-5; tentatively, D is TRBD1 (5 bases). V dropped 5 bases and J dropped 1 base, with 18 bases sitting between them. The V gene's germline CDR1 is MNHEY and CDR2 SMNVEV (reference sequence). There are 17 residues in the CDR3. The CDR3 sequence is CASSPVGGRVSNQPQHF. The CDR3 DNA sequence: TGTGCCAGCAGTCCCGTGGGGGGAAGGGTGAGCAATCAGCCCCAGCATTTT.

This rearrangement joins TRBV29-1 to TRBJ2-7; D unresolved. Germline assignment: CDR1 SQVTM and CDR2 ANQGSEA. V lost 4 bases, J lost 0 bases, and 7 bases lay in between. The length of the CDR3 is 12 residues. The CDR3 is CSVVGPSYEQYF. The CDR3 nucleotides read TGCAGCGTTGTCGGGCCCTCCTACGAGCAGTACTTC.

This clone was detected a few times. The gene calls are TRBV6-5 and TRBJ2-6; no clear D. CDR1 is MNHEY and CDR2 is SVGAGI in the germline V gene. The V and J ends lost 0 bases and 0 bases respectively, with 3 bases between them. This CDR3 comprises 15 residues. The chain's CDR3 is CASSYSDSGANVLTF. CDR3 DNA sequence: TGTGCCAGCAGTTACTCAGACTCTGGGGCCAACGTCCTGACTTTC.

V gene TRBV18 combines with J gene TRBJ2-3; weak D call: TRBD2 (6 bases). This CDR3 has 15 amino acids. V was pared by 3 bases and J by 2 bases, with 12 bases between. Germline loops: CDR1 KGHSH, CDR2 LQKENI. Written as DNA, the CDR3 is TGTGCCAGCTCACCCTACCCTAGCGACACAGATACGCAGTATTTT. Encoded protein: CASSPYPSDTDTQYF. Supplemented by reference TRBV18 and TRBJ2-3, the full variable domain reads NAGVMQNPRHLVRRRGQEARLRCSPMKGHSHVYWYRQLPEEGLKFMVYLQKENIIDESGMPKERFSAEFPKEGPSILRIQQVVRGDSAAYFCASSPYPSDTDTQYFGPGTRLTVL.

The rearrangement joins TRBV6-1 to TRBJ2-3, with D possibly being TRBD1 or TRBD2 (5 bases each). Trimming stripped 2 bases from V and 2 bases from J, with 14 bases between. The CDR3 is 16 residues long. Germline CDR1 is MNHNS and CDR2 is SASEGT. The CDR3 spells CASSEMVGVDTDTQYF. The CDR3 bases are TGTGCCAGCAGTGAAATGGTGGGGGTCGACACAGATACGCAGTATTTT.